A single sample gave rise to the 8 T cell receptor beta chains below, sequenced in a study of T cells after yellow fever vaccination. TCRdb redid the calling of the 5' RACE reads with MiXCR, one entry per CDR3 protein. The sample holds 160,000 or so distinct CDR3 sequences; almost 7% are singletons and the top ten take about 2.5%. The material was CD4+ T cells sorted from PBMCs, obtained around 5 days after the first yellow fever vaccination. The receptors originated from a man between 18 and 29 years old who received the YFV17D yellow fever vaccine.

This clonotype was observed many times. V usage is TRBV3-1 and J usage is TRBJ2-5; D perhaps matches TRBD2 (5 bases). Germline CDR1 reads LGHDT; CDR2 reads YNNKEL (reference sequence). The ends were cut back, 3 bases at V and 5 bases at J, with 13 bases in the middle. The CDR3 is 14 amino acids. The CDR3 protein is CASSQDSSRETQYF. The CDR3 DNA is TGTGCCAGCAGCCAGGACTCTTCCAGGGAGACCCAGTACTTC.

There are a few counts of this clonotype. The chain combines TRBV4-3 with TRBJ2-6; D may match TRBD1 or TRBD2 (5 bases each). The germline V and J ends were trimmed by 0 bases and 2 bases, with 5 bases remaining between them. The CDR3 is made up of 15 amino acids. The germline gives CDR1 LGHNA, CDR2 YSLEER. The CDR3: CASSQEGAGANVLTF. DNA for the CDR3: TGCGCCAGCAGCCAAGAGGGGGCTGGGGCCAACGTCCTGACTTTC.

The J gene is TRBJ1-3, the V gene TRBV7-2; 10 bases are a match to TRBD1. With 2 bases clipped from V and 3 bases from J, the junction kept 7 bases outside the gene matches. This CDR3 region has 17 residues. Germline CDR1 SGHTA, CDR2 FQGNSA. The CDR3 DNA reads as TGTGCCAGCAGCTTACGTTCGTGGGACAGGGGTGGAAACACCATATATTTT. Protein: CASSLRSWDRGGNTIYF.

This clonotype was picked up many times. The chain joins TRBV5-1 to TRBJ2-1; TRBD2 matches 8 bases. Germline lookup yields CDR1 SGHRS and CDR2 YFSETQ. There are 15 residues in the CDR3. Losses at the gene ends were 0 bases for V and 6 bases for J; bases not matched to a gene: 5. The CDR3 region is CASSLGSGVGNEQFF. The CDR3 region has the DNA TGCGCCAGCAGCTTGGGTAGCGGGGTTGGCAATGAGCAGTTCTTC. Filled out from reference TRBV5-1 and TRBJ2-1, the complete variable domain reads KAGVTQTPRYLIKTRGQQVTLSCSPISGHRSVSWYQQTPGQGLQFLFEYFSETQRNKGNFPGRFSGRQFSNSRSEMNVSTLELGDSALYLCASSLGSGVGNEQFFGPGTRLTVL.

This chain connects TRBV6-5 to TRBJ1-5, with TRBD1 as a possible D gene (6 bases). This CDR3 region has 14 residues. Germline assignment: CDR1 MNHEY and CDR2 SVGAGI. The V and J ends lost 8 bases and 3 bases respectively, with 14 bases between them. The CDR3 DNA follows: TGTGCCAGCGGGAGGGGGTCGGACAATCAGCCCCAGCATTTT. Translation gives CASGRGSDNQPQHF.

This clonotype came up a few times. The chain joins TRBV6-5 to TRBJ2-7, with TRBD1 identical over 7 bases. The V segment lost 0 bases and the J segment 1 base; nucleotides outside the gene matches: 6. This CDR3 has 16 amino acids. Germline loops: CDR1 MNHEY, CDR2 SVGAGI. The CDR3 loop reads CASSYSKGAASYEQYF. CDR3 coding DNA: TGTGCCAGCAGTTACTCGAAGGGGGCGGCTTCCTACGAGCAGTACTTC.

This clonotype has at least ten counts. This chain's CDR3 is CASSEALQSRGSYEQYV. The DNA of the CDR3 is TGTGCCAGCAGTGAAGCCCTACAATCGAGGGGGTCCTACGAGCAGTACGTC. The chain is built from TRBV2 and TRBJ2-7, with D possibly being TRBD1 (6 bases). Trimming left V 0 bases short and J 1 base short, with 16 bases between. In germline, CDR1 is SNHLY, CDR2 FYNNEI. The CDR3 sequence is 17 residues long.

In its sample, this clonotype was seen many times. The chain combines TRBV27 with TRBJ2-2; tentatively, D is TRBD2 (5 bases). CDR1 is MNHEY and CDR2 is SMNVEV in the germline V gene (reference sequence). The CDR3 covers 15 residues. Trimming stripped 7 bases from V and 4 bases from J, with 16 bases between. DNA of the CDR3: TGTGCCAGCAAGGTAGCGCAGGCCTTCACCGGGGAGCTGTTTTTT. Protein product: CASKVAQAFTGELFF.